The clone carrying this T cell receptor (beta chain) was seen only a few times. What it recognizes is unknown. The sample belongs to a study of T-cell memory formation after mild COVID-19. Study overall: TCR clusters mostly belonged to single donors.

The V end was cut by 8 bases, the J end by 1 base, with 16 bases between. The CDR3 covers 15 residues. Per the germline V gene, CDR1 is MDHEN and CDR2 is SYDVKM. UMIs and sample barcodes were carried by the TCR alpha and TCR beta cDNA libraries that 5'RACE produced using constant-segment primers. TCRdb recomputed calls from the 5' RACE reads with MiXCR, one row per CDR3 protein. In the table there are fewer than 60,000 distinct CDR3 sequences, more than 10% of which are singletons. Findings and limits, study-wide: Mostly located in CM and EM were contracting CD4+ clones, with contracting CD8+ clones located in EMRA. A subset of responding clones appeared in pre-infection memory, suggesting cross-reactive memory joined.

This TCR derives from a man aged 18 to 29 who had mild COVID-19 (a few samples of this study predate the infection). Cell type and time point are not known. The sample taken for sequencing was PBMCs or a T cell subset sorted from them (not recorded which). This sequence joins TRBV28 and TRBJ2-3; D tentatively fits TRBD1 or TRBD2 (6 bases each). CDR3 coding DNA: TGTGCCAGCGGGGGGCAGGGTCAGGGCACAGATACGCAGTATTTT. Translated: CASGGQGQGTDTQYF.